What follows are 21 T cell receptor beta chains derived from one specimen sequenced in a study of vaccination and CD4 T cells after COVID-19. Their specific antigens are unknown. Treatment noted: approximately 10-day PBMC culture with coronavirus spike peptide pools or control peptides (ViraFEST assay). An Oncomine TCR Beta short-read assay was used to sequence the DNA from cultured CD4+ T cells. TCRdb fed the PCR reads into MiXCR, producing one record per CDR3 protein. The sample includes about 20,000 distinct CDR3 sequences, 48% of them seen just once. The sample consisted of CD4+ T cells from blood, cultured in vitro. All receptors derive from a human donor who had recovered from COVID-19.

V usage is TRBV29-1 and J usage is TRBJ2-3; no clear D gene. The CDR3 consists of 12 residues. V was pared by 1 base and J by 2 bases, with 4 bases between. In germline, CDR1 is SQVTM, CDR2 ANQGSEA. CDR3: CSVEAHTDTQYF. CDR3 nucleotides: TGCAGCGTTGAAGCCCACACAGATACGCAGTATTTT.

By frequency in the sample, this clonotype is medium-sized. This chain joins TRBV19 and TRBJ2-5; D perhaps matches TRBD1 (5 bases). Looked up from germline, CDR1 is LNHDA and CDR2 is SQIVND (reference sequence). The ends were cut back, 2 bases at V and 4 bases at J, with 17 bases in the middle. The CDR3 totals 16 residues. The CDR3 region has the DNA TGTGCCAGTAGTATATACCCGCCTGGGCAGGGAGAGACCCAGTACTTC. It translates to CASSIYPPGQGETQYF.

This clonotype was observed a few times. The rearrangement joins TRBV20-1 to TRBJ1-3; the match to TRBD1 covers 8 bases. With V trimmed by 6 bases and J by 4 bases, 2 bases remained unmatched. The CDR3 runs 12 residues. Germline CDR1 reads DFQATT; CDR2 reads SNEGSKA (reference sequence). CDR3 nucleotides: TGCAGTGCCCGGACAGGGGGAAACACCATATATTTT. This gives the protein CSARTGGNTIYF.

Points on this clonotype: At one end, the junction sequence differs from germline, possibly due to a read error. The genes are TRBV20-1 and TRBJ2-1; TRBD2 agrees at 7 bases. The germline CDR1 and CDR2 sequences are DFQATT and SNEGSKA (reference sequence). CDR3 size: 14 residues. This CDR3 is CSASAGEKDNKQFF. In nucleotides, the CDR3 is TGCAGTGCTAGCGCGGGAGAAAAGGACAATAAGCAGTTCTTC.

This chain links TRBV3-1 with TRBJ2-7; D ambiguous. Germline loops: CDR1 LGHDT, CDR2 YNNKEL (reference sequence). Trimming stripped 4 bases from V and 0 bases from J, with 1 base between. This CDR3 is 11 amino acids long. The CDR3 loop reads CASSRSYEQYF. The DNA for the CDR3 is TGTGCCAGCAGCCGCTCCTACGAGCAGTACTTC.

The chain combines TRBV7-2 with TRBJ1-5; D is unresolved. The CDR3 consists of 14 residues. V was cut by 1 base and J by 5 bases, with 9 bases left in between. Germline CDR1 is SGHTA and CDR2 is FQGNSA. The CDR3 spells CASSLGEPYQPQHF. As DNA, the CDR3 is TGTGCCAGCAGCTTAGGGGAGCCCTATCAGCCCCAGCATTTT. Full variable domain (outside the CDR3, taken from reference TRBV7-2 and TRBJ1-5): GAGVSQSPSNKVTEKGKDVELRCDPISGHTALYWYRQSLGQGLEFLIYFQGNSAPDKSGLPSDRFSAERTGGSVSTLTIQRTQQEDSAVYLCASSLGEPYQPQHFGDGTRLSIL.

This clonotype appeared a few times. The chain is built from TRBV27 and TRBJ1-5; D gene ambiguous. Germline V gene sequence: CDR1 MNHEY, CDR2 SMNVEV (reference sequence). The V and J ends lost 3 bases and 3 bases respectively, with 9 bases between them. This CDR3 has 14 amino acids. This CDR3 is CASSLGGPNQPQHF. In DNA, the CDR3 is TGTGCCAGCAGTTTGGGAGGGCCCAATCAGCCCCAGCATTTT.

The chain couples TRBV21-1 to TRBJ2-3; the D call TRBD1 from the table was never checked on the DNA. TRBV21-1 is recorded as a pseudogene. The length of the CDR3 is 19 residues. CDR3 sequence: CASSSRGNRRSRVADTQYF. DNA for the CDR3: TGTGCCAGCAGCTCCCGAGGAAACAGAAGGTCTAGGGTCGCAGATACGCAGTATTTT.

The CDR3 nucleotides are TGTGCCAGCAGCTTATTCGGGACAGGCTACGAGCAGTACTTC. This translates into CASSLFGTGYEQYF. V usage is TRBV7-2 and J usage is TRBJ2-7; 8 bases align to TRBD1. The CDR3 spans 14 residues. Germline V gene data show CDR1 as SGHTA and CDR2 as FQGNSA. Germline trimming cut 2 bases from V and 3 bases from J; bases unmatched to any gene: 3.

This chain uses TRBV5-1 with TRBJ2-5, with D uncertain. CDR1 and CDR2 (germline): SGHRS, YFSETQ. V was cut by 0 bases and J by 5 bases, with 5 bases left in between. This CDR3 spans 12 amino acids. The CDR3 region has the DNA TGCGCCAGCAGCTTGGATGGGGAGACCCAGTACTTC. Amino acid sequence: CASSLDGETQYF.

The genes are TRBV24-1 and TRBJ2-1, with 8 bases aligning to TRBD2. The CDR3 extends over 14 amino acids. The J segment lost 10 bases and the V segment lost 4 bases, leaving 8 bases of the junction unmatched. Germline assignment: CDR1 KGHDR and CDR2 SFDVKD. The CDR3 loop reads CATSEREASGEQFF. The CDR3 coding sequence is TGTGCCACCAGTGAGCGGGAGGCGTCTGGGGAGCAGTTCTTC.

This clonotype has just a few counts. The gene calls are TRBV20-1 and TRBJ2-2; D remains ambiguous. V dropped 2 bases and J dropped 0 bases, with 10 bases sitting between them. Per the germline V gene, CDR1 is DFQATT and CDR2 is SNEGSKA (reference sequence). The CDR3 runs 15 residues. Written as DNA, the CDR3 is TGCAGTGCTAGAAACACCGATCCGAACACCGGGGAGCTGTTTTTT. Amino acids: CSARNTDPNTGELFF.

The chain combines TRBV7-9 with TRBJ2-5; D not certain. Germline CDR1 is SEHNR and CDR2 is FQNEAQ (reference sequence). Trimming shortened V by 5 bases and J by 1 base, and 5 bases separated the two germline ends. CDR3 size: 12 residues. CDR3 bases: TGTGCCAGCAGCCCGTTCCAAGAGACCCAGTACTTC. It translates to CASSPFQETQYF.

The chain has TRBV12-3 or TRBV12-4 and TRBJ2-5; D possibly corresponds to TRBD2 (5 bases). The CDR3 is made up of 14 amino acids. Between the trimmed V and J ends, which lost 4 bases and 4 bases, there was a span of 13 bases. Here the CDR3 DNA reads TGTGCCAGCAGTTCTCGGGCTGAGGGAGAGACCCAGTACTTC. Translated: CASSSRAEGETQYF.

The CDR3 nucleotides are TGTGCCAGCAGCTTCTCCGGACAGAGTTACAATGAGCAGTTCTTC. Protein sequence: CASSFSGQSYNEQFF. This chain connects TRBV7-2 to TRBJ2-1; TRBD1 is a possible D gene (6 bases). The CDR3 consists of 15 residues. CDR1 is SGHTA and CDR2 is FQGNSA in the germline V gene. V was shortened by 3 bases and J by 4 bases, with 13 bases between the two germline ends.

The CDR3 region has the DNA TGTGCCACCAGCAGAGACGCGACTAGGGCCAGTAGGAATACGCAGTATTTT. Translated, it gives CATSRDATRASRNTQYF. J is TRBJ2-3 and V is TRBV15; a possible D gene is TRBD2 (6 bases). The CDR3 loop spans 17 amino acids. The V gene lost 0 bases and the J gene lost 7 bases, with 20 bases spanning the gap. Germline lookup yields CDR1 LNHNV and CDR2 YYDKDF (reference sequence).

This chain connects TRBV9 to TRBJ2-3; possible D gene TRBD1, 6 bases. From germline, CDR1 is SGDLS and CDR2 YYNGEE. Between the trimmed V and J ends, which lost 1 base and 8 bases, there was a span of 20 bases. This CDR3 has 16 amino acids. CDR3 in amino acids: CASSVSDRQYASTQYF. The CDR3 region has the DNA TGTGCCAGCAGCGTATCAGACAGGCAATACGCCTCTACGCAGTATTTT.

In its sample, this clonotype was seen a few times. V gene TRBV25-1 combines with J gene TRBJ2-5; D may be TRBD1 or TRBD2 (6 bases each). Trimming removed 8 bases at V and 5 bases at J, with 15 bases between. Looked up from germline, CDR1 is MGHDK and CDR2 is SYGVNS. This CDR3 spans 13 amino acids. The CDR3 is CASLLGGSETQYF. The CDR3 DNA is TGTGCCAGCTTGTTGGGGGGCTCGGAGACCCAGTACTTC.

The chain carries TRBV6-2 or TRBV6-3 and TRBJ1-5; TRBD1 matches at 7 bases. The trim removed 5 bases at V and 4 bases at J, leaving 5 bases unmatched. The CDR3 has 14 amino acids. CDR1 is MNHEY and CDR2 is SVGEGT in the germline V gene. The CDR3 loop reads CASSGGTANQPQHF. The CDR3 DNA reads TGTGCCAGCAGTGGCGGGACAGCTAATCAGCCCCAGCATTTT.

The chain links TRBV7-3 to TRBJ1-6, with D unresolved. V was shortened by 4 bases and J by 9 bases, with 10 bases between the two germline ends. Germline V gene data show CDR1 as SGHTA and CDR2 as FQGTGA. The length of the CDR3 is 13 residues. DNA for the CDR3: TGTGCCAGCAGCTCCGCCTTTGGTTCACCCCTCCACTTT. It encodes CASSSAFGSPLHF.

The chain combines TRBV7-6 with TRBJ2-7; 7 bases line up with TRBD2. Germline CDR1 SGHVS, CDR2 FNYEAQ. The CDR3 is 15 amino acids. Losses at the gene ends were 5 bases for V and 2 bases for J; bases not matched to a gene: 9. CDR3 sequence reads: CASSPMGGTTYEQYF. The CDR3, as DNA: TGTGCCAGCAGCCCCATGGGAGGGACCACCTACGAGCAGTACTTC.